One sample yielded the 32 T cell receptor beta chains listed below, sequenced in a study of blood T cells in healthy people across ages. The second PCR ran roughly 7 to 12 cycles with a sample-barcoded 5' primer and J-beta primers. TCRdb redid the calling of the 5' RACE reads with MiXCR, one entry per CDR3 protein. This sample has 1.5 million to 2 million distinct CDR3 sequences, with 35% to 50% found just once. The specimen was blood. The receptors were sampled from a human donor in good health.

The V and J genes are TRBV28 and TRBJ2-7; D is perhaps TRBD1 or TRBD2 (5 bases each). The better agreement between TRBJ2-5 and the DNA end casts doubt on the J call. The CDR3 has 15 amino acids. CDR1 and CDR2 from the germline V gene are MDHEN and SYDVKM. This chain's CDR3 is CASSEGMRVQETQYF. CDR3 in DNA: TGTGCCAGCAGTGAGGGGATGAGGGTTCAAGAGACCCAGTACTTC.

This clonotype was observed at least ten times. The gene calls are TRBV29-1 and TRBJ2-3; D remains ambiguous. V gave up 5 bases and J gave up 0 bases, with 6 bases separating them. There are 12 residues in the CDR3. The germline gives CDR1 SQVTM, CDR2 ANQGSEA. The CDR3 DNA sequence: TGCAGCGTTTCTGACAGCACAGATACGCAGTATTTT. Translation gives CSVSDSTDTQYF.

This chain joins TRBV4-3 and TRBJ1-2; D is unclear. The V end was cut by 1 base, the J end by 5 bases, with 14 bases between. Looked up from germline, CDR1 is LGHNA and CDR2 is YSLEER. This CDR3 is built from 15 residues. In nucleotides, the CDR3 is TGCGCCAGCAGCCAAGTTAGTTACGGAACTTATGGCTACACCTTC. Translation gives CASSQVSYGTYGYTF.

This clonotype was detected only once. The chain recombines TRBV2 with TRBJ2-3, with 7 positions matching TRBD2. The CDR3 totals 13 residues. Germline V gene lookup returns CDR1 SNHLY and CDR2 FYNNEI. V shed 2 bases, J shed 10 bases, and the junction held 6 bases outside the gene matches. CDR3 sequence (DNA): TGTGCCAGCAGTGAAATCGGGGCGGGGGCGCAGTATTTT. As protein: CASSEIGAGAQYF.

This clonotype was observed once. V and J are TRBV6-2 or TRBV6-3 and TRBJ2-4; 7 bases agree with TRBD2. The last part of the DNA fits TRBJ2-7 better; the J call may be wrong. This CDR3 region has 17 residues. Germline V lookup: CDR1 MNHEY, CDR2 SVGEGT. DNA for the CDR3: TGTGCCAGCAGTTCCGTATCCACCAGCGGGGCCTCTTACGAGCAGTACTTC. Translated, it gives CASSSVSTSGASYEQYF.

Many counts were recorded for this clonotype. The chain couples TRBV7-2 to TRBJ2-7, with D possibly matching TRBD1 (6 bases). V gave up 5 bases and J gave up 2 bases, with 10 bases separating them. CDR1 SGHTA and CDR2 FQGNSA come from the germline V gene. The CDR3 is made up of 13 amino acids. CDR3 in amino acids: CASSRTVTYEQYF. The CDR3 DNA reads TGTGCCAGCAGCCGGACAGTGACCTACGAGCAGTACTTC.

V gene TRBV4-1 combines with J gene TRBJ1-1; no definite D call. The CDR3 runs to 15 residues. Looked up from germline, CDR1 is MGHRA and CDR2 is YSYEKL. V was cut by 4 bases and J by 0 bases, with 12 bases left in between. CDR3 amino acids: CASSPWNDMNTEAFF. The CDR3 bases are TGCGCCAGCAGCCCCTGGAACGACATGAACACTGAAGCTTTCTTT.

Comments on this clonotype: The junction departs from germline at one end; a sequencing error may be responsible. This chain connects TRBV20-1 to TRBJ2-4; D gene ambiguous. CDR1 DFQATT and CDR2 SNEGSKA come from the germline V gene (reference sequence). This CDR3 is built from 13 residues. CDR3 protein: CSARELAKNIQYF. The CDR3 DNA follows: TGCAGTGCTCGAGAACTAGCCAAAAACATTCAGTACTTC.

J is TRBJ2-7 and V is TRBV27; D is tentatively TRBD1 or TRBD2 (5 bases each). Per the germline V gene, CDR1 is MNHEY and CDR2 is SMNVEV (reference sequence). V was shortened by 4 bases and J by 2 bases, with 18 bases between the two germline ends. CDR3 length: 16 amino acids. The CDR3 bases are TGTGCCAGCAGTTCCCCCCGGACCGGGGCCACCTACGAGCAGTACTTC. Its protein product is CASSSPRTGATYEQYF.

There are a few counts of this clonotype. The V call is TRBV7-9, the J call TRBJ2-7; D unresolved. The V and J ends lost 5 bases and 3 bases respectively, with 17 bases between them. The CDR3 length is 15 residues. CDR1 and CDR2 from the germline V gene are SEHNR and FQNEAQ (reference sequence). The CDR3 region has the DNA TGTGCCAGCAGCCAAGCCTTCGCTCCGCACTACGAGCAGTACTTC. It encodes CASSQAFAPHYEQYF.

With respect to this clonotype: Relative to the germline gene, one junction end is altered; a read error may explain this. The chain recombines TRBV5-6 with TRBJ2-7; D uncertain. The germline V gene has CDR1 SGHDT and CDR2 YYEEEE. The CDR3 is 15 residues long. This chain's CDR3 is CAGSSAPGLSYEQYF. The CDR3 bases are TGTGCCGGCAGCTCGGCACCTGGTCTCTCCTACGAGCAGTACTTC.

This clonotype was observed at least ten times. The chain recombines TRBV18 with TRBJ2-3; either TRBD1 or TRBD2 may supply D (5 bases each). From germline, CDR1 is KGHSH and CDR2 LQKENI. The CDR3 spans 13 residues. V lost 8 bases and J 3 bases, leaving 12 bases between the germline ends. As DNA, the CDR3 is TGTGCCAGCAGCCCCGGGACGACAGATACGCAGTATTTT. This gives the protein CASSPGTTDTQYF.

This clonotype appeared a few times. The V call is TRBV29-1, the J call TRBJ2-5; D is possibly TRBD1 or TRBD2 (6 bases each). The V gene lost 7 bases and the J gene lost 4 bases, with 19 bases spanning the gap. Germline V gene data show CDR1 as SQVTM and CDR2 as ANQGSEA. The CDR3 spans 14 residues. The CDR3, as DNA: TGCAGCGCCGCCGAGGGGGTGGGGGGAGAGACCCAGTACTTC. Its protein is CSAAEGVGGETQYF.

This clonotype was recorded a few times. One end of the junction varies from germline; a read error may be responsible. CDR3 in DNA: TGTGCCGCCAGCAGAGCACGGGGCTACGAGCAGTACTTC. Amino acids: CAASRARGYEQYF. The chain links TRBV15 to TRBJ2-7; a weak D match, TRBD2 (5 bases). CDR1 LNHNV and CDR2 YYDKDF come from the germline V gene (reference sequence). The CDR3 totals 13 residues.

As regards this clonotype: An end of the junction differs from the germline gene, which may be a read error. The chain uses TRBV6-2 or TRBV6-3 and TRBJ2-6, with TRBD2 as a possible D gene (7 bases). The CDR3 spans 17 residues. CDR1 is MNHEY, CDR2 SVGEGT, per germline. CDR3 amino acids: CASSLSRGATGTNVLTF. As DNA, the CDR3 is TGTGCCAGCAGTTTGTCCCGGGGGGCGACTGGGACCAACGTCCTGACTTTC.

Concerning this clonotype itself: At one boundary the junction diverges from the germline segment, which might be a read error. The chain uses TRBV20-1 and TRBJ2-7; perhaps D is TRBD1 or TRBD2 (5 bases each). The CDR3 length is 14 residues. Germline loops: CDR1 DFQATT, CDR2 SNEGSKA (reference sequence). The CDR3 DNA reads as TGCAGTACTAGAGATGGGGGACGGGACTACGAGCAGTACTTC. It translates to CSTRDGGRDYEQYF.

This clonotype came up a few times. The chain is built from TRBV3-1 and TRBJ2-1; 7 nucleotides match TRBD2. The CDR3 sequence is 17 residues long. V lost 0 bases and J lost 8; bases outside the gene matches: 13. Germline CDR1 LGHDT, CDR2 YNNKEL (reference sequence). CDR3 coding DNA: TGTGCCAGCAGCCAAGATCTACTGGTCGGCCGGGGGGATGAGCAGTTCTTC. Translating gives CASSQDLLVGRGDEQFF.

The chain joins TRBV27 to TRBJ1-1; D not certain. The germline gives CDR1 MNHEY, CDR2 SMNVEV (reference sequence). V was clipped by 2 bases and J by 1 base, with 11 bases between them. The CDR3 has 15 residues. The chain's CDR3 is CASSLMRSQNTEAFF. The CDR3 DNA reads TGTGCCAGCAGTTTAATGCGCAGCCAGAACACTGAAGCTTTCTTT.

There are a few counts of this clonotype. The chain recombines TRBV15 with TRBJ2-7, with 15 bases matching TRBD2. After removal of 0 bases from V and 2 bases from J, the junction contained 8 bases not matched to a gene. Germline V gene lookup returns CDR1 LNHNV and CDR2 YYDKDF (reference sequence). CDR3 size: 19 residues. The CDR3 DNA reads TGTGCCACCAGCAGAGACACCGGGACTAGCGGGGGGTCCGCCTACGAGCAGTACTTC. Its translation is CATSRDTGTSGGSAYEQYF. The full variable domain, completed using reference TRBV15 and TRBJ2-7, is DAMVIQNPRYQVTQFGKPVTLSCSQTLNHNVMYWYQQKSSQAPKLLFHYYDKDFNNEADTPDNFQSRRPNTSFCFLDIRSPGLGDTAMYLCATSRDTGTSGGSAYEQYFGPGTRLTVT.

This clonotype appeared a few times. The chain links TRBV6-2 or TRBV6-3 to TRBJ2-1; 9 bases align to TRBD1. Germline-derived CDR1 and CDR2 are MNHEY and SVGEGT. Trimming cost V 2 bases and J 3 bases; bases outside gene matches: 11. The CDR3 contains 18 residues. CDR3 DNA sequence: TGTGCCAGCAGTTACGAGACCGGGACAGGGCGCGTCTACAATGAGCAGTTCTTC. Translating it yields CASSYETGTGRVYNEQFF.

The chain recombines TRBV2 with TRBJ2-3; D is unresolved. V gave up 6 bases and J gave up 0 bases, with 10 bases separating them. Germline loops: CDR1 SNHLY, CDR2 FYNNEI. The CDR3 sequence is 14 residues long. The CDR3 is CASRQIGSTDTQYF. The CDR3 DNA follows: TGTGCCAGCAGGCAGATTGGGAGCACAGATACGCAGTATTTT.

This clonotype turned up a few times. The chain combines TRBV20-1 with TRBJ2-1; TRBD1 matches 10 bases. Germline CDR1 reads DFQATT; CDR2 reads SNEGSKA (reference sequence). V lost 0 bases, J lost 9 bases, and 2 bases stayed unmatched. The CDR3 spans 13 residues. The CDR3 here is CSARDRDRGEQFF. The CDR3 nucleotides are TGCAGTGCTAGAGATCGGGACAGGGGTGAGCAGTTCTTC.

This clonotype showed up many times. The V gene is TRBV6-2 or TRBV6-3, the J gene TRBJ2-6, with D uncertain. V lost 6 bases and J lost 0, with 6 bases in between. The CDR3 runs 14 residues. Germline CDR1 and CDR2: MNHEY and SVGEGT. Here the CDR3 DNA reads TGTGCCAGCAGACTGAGCTCTGGGGCCAACGTCCTGACTTTC. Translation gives CASRLSSGANVLTF.

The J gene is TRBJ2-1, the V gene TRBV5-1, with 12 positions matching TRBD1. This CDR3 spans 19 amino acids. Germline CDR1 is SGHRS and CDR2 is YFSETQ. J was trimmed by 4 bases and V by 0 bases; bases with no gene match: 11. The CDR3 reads CASSLGGPRDRGPYNEQFF. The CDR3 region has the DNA TGCGCCAGCAGCTTGGGGGGTCCCCGGGACAGGGGGCCATACAATGAGCAGTTCTTC. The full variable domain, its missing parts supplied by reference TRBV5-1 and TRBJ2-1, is KAGVTQTPRYLIKTRGQQVTLSCSPISGHRSVSWYQQTPGQGLQFLFEYFSETQRNKGNFPGRFSGRQFSNSRSEMNVSTLELGDSALYLCASSLGGPRDRGPYNEQFFGPGTRLTVL.

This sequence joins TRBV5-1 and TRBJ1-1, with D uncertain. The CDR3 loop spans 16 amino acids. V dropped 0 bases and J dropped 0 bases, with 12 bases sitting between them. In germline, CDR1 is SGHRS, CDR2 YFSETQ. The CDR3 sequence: CASSLGHSLLNTEAFF. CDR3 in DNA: TGCGCCAGCAGCTTGGGTCACAGCTTACTGAACACTGAAGCTTTCTTT.

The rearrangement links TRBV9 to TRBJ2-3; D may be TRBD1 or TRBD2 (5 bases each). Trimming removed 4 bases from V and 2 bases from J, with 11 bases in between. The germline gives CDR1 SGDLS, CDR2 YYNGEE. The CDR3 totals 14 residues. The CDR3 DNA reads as TGTGCCAGCAGCTCGGGACCAACCACAGATACGCAGTATTTT. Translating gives CASSSGPTTDTQYF.

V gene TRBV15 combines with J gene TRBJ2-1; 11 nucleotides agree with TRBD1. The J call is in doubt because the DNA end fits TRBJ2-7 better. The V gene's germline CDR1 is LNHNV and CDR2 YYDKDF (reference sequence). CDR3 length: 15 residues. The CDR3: CATSTPGQGVYEQYF. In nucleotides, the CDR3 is TGTGCCACCAGCACCCCGGGACAGGGGGTGTACGAGCAGTACTTC.

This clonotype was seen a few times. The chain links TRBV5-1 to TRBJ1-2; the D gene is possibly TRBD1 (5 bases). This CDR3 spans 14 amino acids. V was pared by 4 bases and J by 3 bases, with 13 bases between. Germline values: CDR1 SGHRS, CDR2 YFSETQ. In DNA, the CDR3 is TGCGCCAGCAGCCAGGCGGGGGGGGACTATGGCTACACCTTC. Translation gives CASSQAGGDYGYTF. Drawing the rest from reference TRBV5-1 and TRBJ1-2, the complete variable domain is KAGVTQTPRYLIKTRGQQVTLSCSPISGHRSVSWYQQTPGQGLQFLFEYFSETQRNKGNFPGRFSGRQFSNSRSEMNVSTLELGDSALYLCASSQAGGDYGYTFGSGTRLTVV.

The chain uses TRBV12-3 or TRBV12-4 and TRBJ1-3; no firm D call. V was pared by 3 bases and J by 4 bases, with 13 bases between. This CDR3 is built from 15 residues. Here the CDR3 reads CASSFPGVVGNTIYF. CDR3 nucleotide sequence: TGTGCCAGCAGTTTCCCCGGGGTGGTCGGAAACACCATATATTTT.

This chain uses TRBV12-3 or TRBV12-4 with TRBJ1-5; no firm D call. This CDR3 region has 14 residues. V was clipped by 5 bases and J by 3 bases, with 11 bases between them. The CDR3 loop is CASSPLQDNQPQHF. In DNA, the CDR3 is TGTGCCAGCAGTCCACTCCAGGACAATCAGCCCCAGCATTTT.

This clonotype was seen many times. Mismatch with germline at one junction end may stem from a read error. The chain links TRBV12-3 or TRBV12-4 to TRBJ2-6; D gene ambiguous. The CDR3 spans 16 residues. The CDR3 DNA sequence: TGTGCCAGCAGCTTAGGTACCGGGTCCGGGGCCAACGTCCTGACTTTC. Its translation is CASSLGTGSGANVLTF.

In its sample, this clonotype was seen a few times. In DNA, the CDR3 is TGTGCCAGCAGCTCGGGGGTACTTAGCTACAATGAGCAGTTCTTC. This encodes CASSSGVLSYNEQFF. V usage is TRBV7-2 and J usage is TRBJ2-1; D is possibly TRBD2 (6 bases). Germline V gene lookup returns CDR1 SGHTA and CDR2 FQGNSA. The CDR3 runs to 15 residues. With 4 bases removed from V and 3 bases from J, the gap between germline ends came to 13 bases.